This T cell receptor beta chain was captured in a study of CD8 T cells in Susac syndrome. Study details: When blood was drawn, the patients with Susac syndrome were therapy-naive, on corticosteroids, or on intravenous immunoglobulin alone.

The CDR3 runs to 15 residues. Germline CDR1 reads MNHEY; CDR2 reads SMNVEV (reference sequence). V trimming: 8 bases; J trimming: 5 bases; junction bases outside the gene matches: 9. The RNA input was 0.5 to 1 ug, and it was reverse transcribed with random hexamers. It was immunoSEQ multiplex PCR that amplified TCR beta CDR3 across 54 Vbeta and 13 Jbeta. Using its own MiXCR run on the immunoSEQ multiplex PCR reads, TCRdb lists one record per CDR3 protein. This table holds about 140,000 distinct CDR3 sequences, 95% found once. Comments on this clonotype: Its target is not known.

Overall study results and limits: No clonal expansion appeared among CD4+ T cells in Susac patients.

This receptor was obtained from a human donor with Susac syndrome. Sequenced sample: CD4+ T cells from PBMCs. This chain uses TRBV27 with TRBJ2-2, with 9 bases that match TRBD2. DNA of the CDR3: TGTGCCAGCTCCCGGGCTAGCGGGAAGACCGGGGAGCTGTTTTTT. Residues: CASSRASGKTGELFF.